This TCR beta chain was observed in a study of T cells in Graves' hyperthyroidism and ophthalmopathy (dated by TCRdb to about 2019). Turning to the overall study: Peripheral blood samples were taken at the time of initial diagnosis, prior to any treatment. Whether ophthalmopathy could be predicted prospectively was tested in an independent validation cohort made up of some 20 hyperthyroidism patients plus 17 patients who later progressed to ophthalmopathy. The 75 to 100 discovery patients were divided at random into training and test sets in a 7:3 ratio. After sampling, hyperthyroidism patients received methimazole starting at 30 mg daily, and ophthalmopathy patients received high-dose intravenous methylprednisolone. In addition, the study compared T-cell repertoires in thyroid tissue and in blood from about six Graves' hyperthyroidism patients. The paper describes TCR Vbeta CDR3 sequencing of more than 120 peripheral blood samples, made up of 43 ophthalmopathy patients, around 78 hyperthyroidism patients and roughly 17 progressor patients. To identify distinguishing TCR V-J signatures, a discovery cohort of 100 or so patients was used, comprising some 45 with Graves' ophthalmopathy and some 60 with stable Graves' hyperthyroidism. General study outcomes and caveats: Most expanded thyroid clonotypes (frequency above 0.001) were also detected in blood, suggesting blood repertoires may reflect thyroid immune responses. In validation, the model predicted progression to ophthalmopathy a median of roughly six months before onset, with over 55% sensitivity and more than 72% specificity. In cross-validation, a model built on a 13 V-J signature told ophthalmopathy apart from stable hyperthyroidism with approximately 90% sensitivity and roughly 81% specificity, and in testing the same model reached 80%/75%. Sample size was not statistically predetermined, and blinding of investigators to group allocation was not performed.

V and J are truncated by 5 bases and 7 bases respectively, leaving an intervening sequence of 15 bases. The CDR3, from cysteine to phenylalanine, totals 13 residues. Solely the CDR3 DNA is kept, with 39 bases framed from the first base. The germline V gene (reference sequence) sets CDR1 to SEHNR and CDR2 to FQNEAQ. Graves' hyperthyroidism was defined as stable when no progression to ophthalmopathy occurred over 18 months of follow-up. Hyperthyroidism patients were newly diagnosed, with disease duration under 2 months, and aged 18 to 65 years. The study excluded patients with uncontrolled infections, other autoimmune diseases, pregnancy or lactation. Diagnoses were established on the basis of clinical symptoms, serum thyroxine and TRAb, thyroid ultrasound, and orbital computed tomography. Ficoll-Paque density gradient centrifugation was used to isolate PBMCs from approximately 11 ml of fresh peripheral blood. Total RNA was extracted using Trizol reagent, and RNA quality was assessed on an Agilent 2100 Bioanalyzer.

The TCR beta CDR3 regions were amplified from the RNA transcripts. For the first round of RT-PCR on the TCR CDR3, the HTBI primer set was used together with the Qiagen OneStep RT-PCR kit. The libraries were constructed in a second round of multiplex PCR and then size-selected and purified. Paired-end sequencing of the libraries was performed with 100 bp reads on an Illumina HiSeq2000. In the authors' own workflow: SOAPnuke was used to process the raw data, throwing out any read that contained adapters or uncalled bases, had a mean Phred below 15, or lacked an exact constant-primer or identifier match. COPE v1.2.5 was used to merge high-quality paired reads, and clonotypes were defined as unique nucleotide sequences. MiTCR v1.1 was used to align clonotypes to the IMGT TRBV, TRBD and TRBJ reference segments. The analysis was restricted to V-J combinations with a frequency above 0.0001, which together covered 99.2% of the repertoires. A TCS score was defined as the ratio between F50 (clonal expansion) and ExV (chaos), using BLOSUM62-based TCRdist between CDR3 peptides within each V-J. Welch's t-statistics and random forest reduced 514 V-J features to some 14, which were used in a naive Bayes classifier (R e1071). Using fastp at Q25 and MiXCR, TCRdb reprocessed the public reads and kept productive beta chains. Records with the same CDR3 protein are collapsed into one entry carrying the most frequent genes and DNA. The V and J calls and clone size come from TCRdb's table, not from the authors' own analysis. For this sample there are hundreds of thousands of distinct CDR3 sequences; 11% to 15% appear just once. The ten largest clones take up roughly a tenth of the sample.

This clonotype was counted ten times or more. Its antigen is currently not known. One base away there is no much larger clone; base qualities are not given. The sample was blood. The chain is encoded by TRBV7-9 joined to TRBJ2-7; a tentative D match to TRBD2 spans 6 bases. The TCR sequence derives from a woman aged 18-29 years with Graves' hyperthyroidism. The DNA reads TGTGCCAGCAGCCTCCAGGCGGGGTGGGAGCAGTACTTC. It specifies CASSLQAGWEQYF. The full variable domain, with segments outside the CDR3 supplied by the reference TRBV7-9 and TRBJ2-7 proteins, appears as DTGVSQNPRHKITKRGQNVTFRCDPISEHNRLYWYRQTLGQGPEFLTYFQNEAQLEKSRLLSDRFSAERPKGSFSTLEIQRTEQGDSAMYLCASSLQAGWEQYFGPGTRLTVT.